Below, 7 T cell receptor beta chains from the same sample are listed, as sequenced in a study of blood T cell repertoires in COVID-19. TCRdb keeps only in-frame clones here, not all; method: immunoSEQ multiplex PCR. The sample carries some 80,000 clones, approximately 85% recorded once. Input material: peripheral blood. The receptors shown here come from an elderly woman with active or convalescent COVID-19.

The J gene is TRBJ2-4, the V gene TRBV4-2; D not resolved. The CDR3 consists of 14 residues. The V gene lost 3 bases and the J gene lost 10 bases, with 16 bases spanning the gap. Germline values: CDR1 LGHNA, CDR2 YNFKEQ. The CDR3 here is CASSQSLSREIQYF. In nucleotides, the CDR3 is TGTGCCAGCAGCCAGTCCTTATCAAGAGAAATTCAGTACTTC.

V is TRBV18 and J is TRBJ2-7, with 12 bases fitting TRBD1. After removal of 3 bases from V and 4 bases from J, the junction contained 4 bases not matched to a gene. The CDR3 spans 15 residues. Germline V lookup: CDR1 KGHSH, CDR2 LQKENI. This CDR3 reads CASSPQGQGAYEQYF. CDR3 sequence (DNA): TGTGCCAGCTCACCTCAGGGACAGGGGGCTTACGAGCAGTACTTC.

The gene calls are TRBV5-1 and TRBJ1-2; D is perhaps TRBD1 (6 bases). This CDR3 is 19 amino acids long. CDR1 SGHRS and CDR2 YFSETQ come from the germline V gene. Deletions cut 1 base from V and 1 base from J, with 23 bases between. CDR3 in amino acids: CASSLLGGGTQRFNYGYTF. CDR3 bases: TGCGCCAGCAGCTTGTTAGGGGGGGGGACCCAACGATTTAACTATGGCTACACCTTC.

The chain recombines TRBV7-2 with TRBJ1-2; 10 positions match TRBD1. With 2 bases clipped from V and 7 bases from J, the junction kept 10 bases outside the gene matches. The germline CDR1 and CDR2 sequences are SGHTA and FQGNSA. This CDR3 contains 16 residues. The CDR3 DNA follows: TGTGCCAGCAGCTTACCTAGACAGGGGGCGGGATCTGGCTACACCTTC. Its translation: CASSLPRQGAGSGYTF.

The chain uses TRBV5-1 and TRBJ1-4; TRBD1 agrees at 7 bases. CDR1 SGHRS and CDR2 YFSETQ come from the germline V gene. The CDR3 sequence is 14 residues long. J gave up 5 bases and V 5 bases, and 6 bases lay outside the gene matches. The CDR3 DNA reads TGCGCCAGCAGGCAGGGGGGTTCGAATGAAAAACTGTTTTTT. Amino acid sequence: CASRQGGSNEKLFF.

This clone was seen once. V is TRBV9 and J is TRBJ2-3, with 14 bases that match TRBD2. The CDR3 loop spans 16 amino acids. After removal of 4 bases from V and 5 bases from J, the junction contained 6 bases not matched to a gene. The germline gives CDR1 SGDLS, CDR2 YYNGEE. CDR3 bases: TGTGCCAGCAGCCCCCGACTAGCGGGGGGGCAAGATACGCAGTATTTT. Protein: CASSPRLAGGQDTQYF.

This rearrangement joins TRBV5-4 to TRBJ2-1; TRBD2 matches 15 bases. Trimming at V came to 0 bases and at J to 9 bases, leaving 4 bases not matched to a gene. The CDR3 is 16 amino acids. CDR1 and CDR2 (germline): SGHNT, YYREEE (reference sequence). The DNA for the CDR3 is TGTGCCAGCAGCTTGGGGACTAGCGGGAGGGCCGCTGAGCAGTTCTTC. Amino acid sequence: CASSLGTSGRAAEQFF. Looking up the rest from reference TRBV5-4 and TRBJ2-1 gives the full variable domain: ETGVTQSPTHLIKTRGQQVTLRCSSQSGHNTVSWYQQALGQGPQFIFQYYREEENGRGNFPPRFSGLQFPNYSSELNVNALELDDSALYLCASSLGTSGRAAEQFFGPGTRLTVL.